This entry features one T cell receptor beta chain sequence. What this receptor recognizes is not known. Per-nucleotide qualities are absent, and no much larger clonotype sits a single base away. CDR3 length: 13 amino acids, cysteine to phenylalanine. Only the CDR3 part of the read is kept: 39 bases, read in frame from the first base. The germline V gene supplies CDR1 SGHRS and CDR2 YFSETQ. Trimming leaves V shorter by 3 bases and J shorter by 3 bases, with the junction holding 2 bases beyond the gene matches. The data are from a study of blood T cell repertoires in COVID-19 (TCRdb year 2020). About the full investigation: Samples from collaborators originated in the United States, Italy and Spain and spanned both the acute and convalescent phases of COVID-19. The material from the prospective study consisted of cDNA or gDNA derived from T cells, B-cell-depleted T cells, or PBMCs. Deeply sampled blood TCRbeta repertoires from subjects exposed to, actively infected with, or recovered from COVID-19 were included in the dataset. The repertoires were released in a freely available public database intended as a resource for research on the immune response to SARS-CoV-2. The samples were drawn from the first 160 participants of the ongoing ImmuneRACE study and from roughly 1,300 subjects provided by 6 global collaborators. A de-identified subject ID, COVID-19 status, age in years and sex were almost always included in the sample metadata. Where HLA class I and class II types were available, the types were taken from metadata supplied by the sample provider, not from assay-based typing.

TCRbeta CDR3 regions were amplified from genomic DNA using the immunoSEQ Assay, a bias-controlled multiplex PCR. From the authors' description of their analysis: The number of nucleated cells in each sample was estimated by amplification of reference gene primers within the assay. Sequence reads were collapsed and filtered to measure the absolute abundance of every unique TCRbeta CDR3 rearrangement. Productive Simpson clonality was computed per sample as the square root of Simpson's diversity index over productive rearrangements. The clones in this table, taken by TCRdb from immuneACCESS, are in-frame only. Not every clone is retained; where verified, under half of the shortfall comes from an unresolved V gene, and the cause of the rest is unknown. Clonal size and the V and J genes are those of that table, whereas D and trimming came from the DNA. This sample gives just over 150,000 clones in total; around 84% of them show up just once. Over 3% of the sample is in the top ten clones.

Each collaborating institution followed its own protocols to collect whole blood in K2EDTA tubes. For TCRbeta analysis, collaborators shipped samples in one of three forms: frozen whole blood, isolated PBMCs, or DNA extracted from either of those sample types. Summary of the overall study and its limitations: The quantity of clinical and demographic metadata differed by source and by participant and was supplied without curation.

Here the chain combines TRBV5-1 and TRBJ2-5; the junction holds 7 bases that match TRBD2. Sequenced: peripheral blood. This receptor was taken from a human donor with acute or convalescent COVID-19. The donor label of this sample is uncertain. DNA sequence: TGCGCCAGCAGCTGGGGGGGAGAAGAGACCCAGTACTTC. Its amino acids are CASSWGGEETQYF. Here the CDR3 is joined to the reference TRBV5-1 and TRBJ2-5 genes, and the full variable domain is: KAGVTQTPRYLIKTRGQQVTLSCSPISGHRSVSWYQQTPGQGLQFLFEYFSETQRNKGNFPGRFSGRQFSNSRSEMNVSTLELGDSALYLCASSWGGEETQYFGPGTRLLVL.